The next 9 T cell receptor beta chains were all read from a single sample in a study of shared clonotypes between healthy human individuals. Generated by immunoSEQ multiplex PCR, the TCRdb table keeps only in-frame clones and is missing some. The table has over a million clones, 60% to 80% seen once. Material: memory CD4+ T cells sorted from blood. Noted subset: CD45RA-negative fraction. The receptors originated from a man younger than 30 in good health.

This clone appeared a few times. CDR3 in amino acids: CAWSGSDTQYF. CDR3 DNA sequence: TGTGCCTGGAGTGGGTCAGATACGCAGTATTTT. The genes are TRBV30 and TRBJ2-3; D unclear. With 1 base removed from V and 4 bases from J, the gap between germline ends came to 3 bases. CDR3 length: 11 residues. CDR1 and CDR2 (germline): GTSNPN, SVGIG (reference sequence).

The rearrangement joins TRBV19 to TRBJ1-1, with 8 nucleotides matching TRBD1. Trimming cost V 2 bases and J 5 bases; bases outside gene matches: 4. The CDR3 is made up of 14 amino acids. Germline V lookup: CDR1 LNHDA, CDR2 SQIVND (reference sequence). The CDR3 bases are TGTGCCAGTAGTATAAGGGGACAGGTAACTGAAGCTTTCTTT. It specifies CASSIRGQVTEAFF.

Note on this clone: At the DNA level, this CDR3 is encoded by other sequences in the same sample as well. The chain recombines TRBV6-1 with TRBJ2-5, with D possibly TRBD1 on 6 matching bases. Per germline, CDR1 MNHNS and CDR2 SASEGT. Deletions cut 2 bases from V and 4 bases from J, with 11 bases between. The CDR3 has 14 amino acids. The CDR3 nucleotides are TGTGCCAGCAGTGAACTCAGGGGTGGAGAGACCCAGTACTTC. Protein: CASSELRGGETQYF.

This clone was seen more than once but under ten times. The gene calls are TRBV30 and TRBJ2-3; 8 nucleotides align to TRBD2. Germline V gene lookup returns CDR1 GTSNPN and CDR2 SVGIG (reference sequence). Unmatched junction bases numbered 7, after V lost 5 bases and J lost 3 bases. The CDR3 is 14 amino acids. In nucleotides, the CDR3 is TGTGCCTGGTCCCGGGGGGGCCAGACAGATACGCAGTATTTT. Its protein is CAWSRGGQTDTQYF.

V usage is TRBV11-2 and J usage is TRBJ2-7; D gene uncertain. The CDR3 loop spans 13 amino acids. Germline-derived CDR1 and CDR2 are SGHAT and FQNNGV. The germline V and J ends were trimmed by 1 base and 6 bases, with 10 bases remaining between them. CDR3: CASSLGQFIEQYF. The CDR3 bases are TGTGCCAGCAGCTTAGGGCAGTTCATCGAGCAGTACTTC.

The rearrangement uses TRBV7-6 and TRBJ1-1, with D hard to call. V gave up 5 bases and J gave up 1 base, with 8 bases separating them. The CDR3 totals 13 residues. Germline V CDR1 and CDR2: SGHVS, FNYEAQ. The CDR3, as DNA: TGTGCCAGCAGCACGCAGGAGAACACTGAAGCTTTCTTT. Its protein product is CASSTQENTEAFF.

The V call is TRBV21-1, the J call TRBJ2-1. TRBV21-1 is a pseudogene. The CDR3 covers 15 residues. CDR3 nucleotides: TGTGCCAGCAGCCGTGGAGAGGGGAACTACAATGAGCAGTTCTTC. Protein: CASSRGEGNYNEQFF.

The chain carries TRBV4-3 and TRBJ2-1; 8 bases map to TRBD2. This CDR3 contains 16 residues. Germline V gene sequence: CDR1 LGHNA, CDR2 YSLEER. Trimming at V came to 2 bases and at J to 3 bases, leaving 6 bases not matched to a gene. The DNA for the CDR3 is TGCGCCAGCAGCCAAACTAGCGGAGGGTACTACAATGAGCAGTTCTTC. This translates into CASSQTSGGYYNEQFF.

This clone was found once. This rearrangement joins TRBV5-8 to TRBJ1-3; D unresolved. The CDR3 runs 14 residues. The germline V gene has CDR1 SGHTS and CDR2 YDEGEE. The V end lost 3 bases, the J end lost 0 bases, and 7 bases lay between the germline ends. The CDR3 DNA follows: TGTGCCAGCAGCTGGACGGACTCTGGAAACACCATATATTTT. Protein product: CASSWTDSGNTIYF.